These 5 T cell receptor beta chains were all obtained from the same sample, sequenced in a study of tissue T cells after allogeneic stem cell transplantation. The repertoire was sequenced with immunoSEQ multiplex PCR; TCRdb's copy has only in-frame clones and lacks some. The sample holds some 730 clones, roughly 69% seen once. The material was bone marrow, obtained at autopsy. The receptors were sampled from a female patient aged 18-55 years with steroid-refractory graft-versus-host disease after an allogeneic stem cell transplant. Some T cells may have come from the graft donor.

This chain joins TRBV28 and TRBJ2-1; D not certain. The germline V and J ends were trimmed by 3 bases and 8 bases, with 5 bases remaining between them. Germline V gene data show CDR1 as MDHEN and CDR2 as SYDVKM. The CDR3 is made up of 11 amino acids. The CDR3, as DNA: TGTGCCAGCAGTTTCCTCGATGAGCAGTTCTTC. Translating gives CASSFLDEQFF.

This clone was detected only a few times. The J gene is TRBJ2-7, the V gene TRBV29-1; D is possibly TRBD1 (5 bases). This CDR3 comprises 11 residues. V gave up 6 bases and J gave up 8 bases, with 14 bases separating them. In germline, CDR1 is SQVTM, CDR2 ANQGSEA. Written as DNA, the CDR3 is TGCAGCGTCAAAGGGGCTCGAAAGCAGTACTTC. The encoded protein is CSVKGARKQYF.

This sequence joins TRBV6-5 and TRBJ2-7; D possibly corresponds to TRBD1 (5 bases). In germline, CDR1 is MNHEY, CDR2 SVGAGI. Trimming took 2 bases from V and 6 from J, leaving 8 bases between them. The CDR3 contains 12 residues. This CDR3 reads CASSYPDSEQYF. The CDR3 nucleotides are TGTGCCAGCAGTTACCCCGACAGCGAGCAGTACTTC.

This chain connects TRBV6-5 to TRBJ2-3, with 9 nucleotides matching TRBD2. Unmatched junction bases numbered 12, after V lost 8 bases and J lost 6 bases. The germline gives CDR1 MNHEY, CDR2 SVGAGI. CDR3 size: 15 residues. The CDR3 reads CASVYGRGGLDTQYF. As DNA, the CDR3 is TGTGCCAGCGTCTATGGGCGGGGGGGCCTGGATACGCAGTATTTT.

The V call is TRBV10-2, the J call TRBJ2-1; 8 positions agree with TRBD2. The V and J ends lost 8 bases and 4 bases, in that order; junction bases with no gene match: 10. CDR1 WSHSY and CDR2 SAAADI come from the germline V gene. There are 15 residues in the CDR3. The CDR3 sequence: CASGRWAGGYNEQFF. Here the CDR3 DNA reads TGCGCCAGCGGGAGGTGGGCGGGGGGATACAATGAGCAGTTCTTC.